Listed below are T cell receptor beta chains from one sample, sequenced in a study of human T cells and chemical hapten exposure. TCRdb re-called the RACE reads with MiXCR, one entry per CDR3 protein. The sample includes just over 350,000 distinct CDR3 sequences, about 6% seen only once; the top ten take approximately 5.4%. The sequences come from whole blood, collected in connection with sensitization to the hapten diphenylcyclopropenone (DPC). The receptors derive from a woman aged 18-29 years with alopecia areata. Some clones in this sample may be carry-over from other donors' samples. The CDR3 runs from the conserved cysteine through the conserved F or W. A D gene is named only where the DNA matches it firmly. Clone size is given for some rows only: seen once, a few or many times, or a class if the clone is expanded.

TRBV11-1	TRBJ1-2	.	few	CASSLAGESYGYTF	TGTGCCAGCAGCTTAGCGGGGGAAAGCTATGGCTACACCTTC
TRBV6-1	TRBJ1-2	.	.	CASSESGYTF	TGTGCCAGCAGTGAGAGTGGCTACACCTTC
TRBV9	TRBJ1-5	.	many	CASSVGEGVPQHF	TGTGCCAGCAGCGTAGGAGAAGGGGTCCCCCAGCATTTT
TRBV6-5	TRBJ2-3	TRBD1	few	CASSRTGSDTQYF	TGTGCCAGCAGTCGGACAGGGTCAGATACGCAGTATTTT
TRBV11-2	TRBJ2-3	TRBD2	few	CASSFSGAGDTQYF	TGTGCCAGCAGCTTTAGCGGGGCGGGAGATACGCAGTATTTT
TRBV5-6	TRBJ1-4	TRBD1	.	CASSWTGAEKLFF	TGTGCCAGCAGCTGGACAGGGGCGGAAAAACTGTTTTTT
TRBV12-3/TRBV12-4	TRBJ1-3	.	many	CASSSGRHYGNTIYF	TGTGCCAGCAGTTCGGGACGCCATTATGGAAACACCATATATTTT
TRBV7-9	TRBJ1-2	.	.	CASSGYYGYTF	TGTGCCAGCAGCGGGTACTATGGCTACACCTTC
TRBV7-8	TRBJ1-5	TRBD1	many	CASSSSPGQGTQPQHF	TGTGCCAGCAGCTCCTCCCCTGGACAGGGAACTCAGCCCCAGCATTTT
TRBV4-1	TRBJ2-3	.	few	CASSQERPGDTQYF	TGCGCCAGCAGCCAAGAGCGGCCAGGCGATACGCAGTATTTT
TRBV5-1	TRBJ2-3	.	few	CASSLGGFEGHTDTQYF	TGCGCCAGCAGCTTGGGGGGGTTCGAAGGGCACACAGATACGCAGTATTTT
TRBV6-2/TRBV6-3	TRBJ1-6	TRBD1	many	CASSRGTAYSPLHF	TGTGCCAGCAGTCGCGGGACAGCTTATTCACCCCTCCACTTT
TRBV14	TRBJ1-6	.	many	CASSQDYVDSPLHF	TGTGCCAGCAGCCAAGATTACGTGGATTCACCCCTCCACTTT
TRBV20-1	TRBJ1-2	.	many	CSAARVTSYGYTF	TGCAGTGCTGCTCGGGTAACCAGCTATGGCTACACCTTC
TRBV6-6	TRBJ2-2	.	.	CASSYTPKEELFF	TGTGCCAGCAGTTACACCCCCAAGGAGGAGCTGTTTTTT
TRBV7-2	TRBJ1-1	TRBD1	few	CASSSPAGGIFEAFF	TGTGCCAGCAGCTCCCCGGCAGGGGGAATATTTGAAGCTTTCTTT
TRBV7-9	TRBJ1-1	.	.	CASSSSPRVTEAFF	TGTGCCAGCAGCTCCAGTCCAAGGGTCACTGAAGCTTTCTTT
TRBV27	TRBJ1-6	TRBD1	.	CASSLEGQAFSPLHF	TGTGCCAGCAGTTTAGAGGGACAGGCTTTTTCACCCCTCCACTTT
TRBV9	TRBJ2-3	.	few	CASSVDGVPTDTQYF	TGTGCCAGCAGCGTAGACGGGGTTCCCACAGATACGCAGTATTTT
TRBV29-1	TRBJ2-5	.	.	CGVGLEQETQYF	TGCGGCGTTGGGCTAGAACAAGAGACCCAGTACTTC
TRBV2	TRBJ1-3	.	few	CAIGGSSGNTIYF	TGTGCCATCGGGGGGTCCTCTGGAAACACCATATATTTT
TRBV20-1	TRBJ1-1	TRBD1	many	CSARDHNRGLTEAFF	TGCAGTGCTAGAGATCATAACAGGGGGCTAACTGAAGCTTTCTTT
TRBV15	TRBJ2-3	TRBD1	.	CATTRQGVPDTQYF	TGTGCCACCACCAGACAGGGGGTGCCAGATACGCAGTATTTT
TRBV7-8	TRBJ1-5	.	many	CASSPTRGNQPQHF	TGTGCCAGCAGCCCAACACGCGGCAATCAGCCCCAGCATTTT
TRBV12-5	TRBJ1-1	.	few	CASLRGKGTEAFF	TGTGCTAGTCTTCGGGGAAAGGGCACTGAAGCTTTCTTT
TRBV6-6	TRBJ2-7	.	few	CASSSQGPLYEQYF	TGTGCCAGCAGTTCCCAGGGCCCTCTGTACGAGCAGTACTTC
TRBV4-3	TRBJ2-3	TRBD2	few	CASSQDQRETQYF	TGCGCCAGCAGCCAAGATCAGCGGGAAACGCAGTATTTT
TRBV12-3/TRBV12-4	TRBJ2-3	.	many	CASSFMGGTDTQYF	TGTGCCAGCAGTTTTATGGGGGGCACAGATACGCAGTATTTT
TRBV6-2/TRBV6-3	TRBJ2-2	.	.	CASSPSGEHTGELFF	TGTGCCAGCAGTCCCTCTGGGGAGCACACCGGGGAGCTGTTTTTT
TRBV11-2	TRBJ2-4	.	few	CASSLTRGSKNIQYF	TGTGCCAGCAGCTTAACCAGGGGTTCCAAAAACATTCAGTACTTC
TRBV4-1	TRBJ1-6	.	many	CASSQVGGLGSPLHF	TGCGCCAGCAGCCAAGTGGGAGGGTTGGGATCACCCCTCCACTTT
TRBV27	TRBJ2-7	TRBD1	.	CASRFTSTGGYEQYF	TGTGCCAGCAGATTTACCTCGACAGGGGGCTACGAGCAGTACTTC
TRBV28	TRBJ2-3	.	many	CASSLGANTQYF	TGTGCCAGCAGTTTGGGTGCGAATACGCAGTATTTT
TRBV29-1	TRBJ1-4	.	many	CSVMDRLTNEKLFF	TGCAGCGTTATGGACCGACTAACTAATGAAAAACTGTTTTTT
TRBV6-5	TRBJ1-1	.	many	CASSYYGNTEAFF	TGTGCCAGCAGTTACTATGGGAACACTGAAGCTTTCTTT
TRBV20-1	TRBJ1-4	.	.	CSAFFVGHSNEKLFF	TGCAGTGCTTTCTTTGTGGGACACTCGAATGAAAAACTGTTTTTT
TRBV20-1	TRBJ1-5	.	many	CSAAGLSNRGNQPQHF	TGCAGTGCTGCAGGACTATCAAACAGAGGAAATCAGCCCCAGCATTTT
TRBV5-6	TRBJ2-3	.	.	CASSWWGRQGTDTQYF	TGTGCCAGCAGCTGGTGGGGTAGGCAGGGGACAGATACGCAGTATTTT
TRBV6-1	TRBJ1-1	.	.	CASSSRLAPEAFF	TGTGCCAGCAGTTCACGTCTAGCTCCTGAAGCTTTCTTT
TRBV19	TRBJ2-7	.	.	CASREGQGGLYEQYF	TGTGCCAGTAGAGAGGGACAAGGGGGACTCTACGAGCAGTACTTC
TRBV24-1	TRBJ2-1	.	many	CATPCSYNEQFF	TGTGCCACCCCGTGCTCCTACAATGAGCAGTTCTTC
TRBV4-2	TRBJ2-5	TRBD1	few	CASSSMVGTGDETQYF	TGTGCCAGCAGCTCAATGGTCGGGACAGGGGACGAGACCCAGTACTTC
TRBV10-3	TRBJ1-1	.	.	CAISEPGRAGPEAFF	TGTGCCATCAGTGAACCTGGACGAGCAGGGCCTGAAGCTTTCTTT
TRBV14	TRBJ2-3	TRBD2	.	CASSPTRTSGADTQYF	TGTGCCAGCAGCCCTACCCGGACTAGCGGGGCAGATACGCAGTATTTT
TRBV5-5	TRBJ1-2	.	many	CASSLDTGGYGYTF	TGTGCCAGCAGCTTGGATACGGGCGGATATGGCTACACCTTC
TRBV4-3	TRBJ2-2	.	.	CASSQDLSESYELFF	TGCGCCAGCAGCCAAGACCTGTCAGAGAGTTACGAGCTGTTTTTT
TRBV29-1	TRBJ1-1	.	.	CSVADGVKTEAFF	TGCAGCGTCGCTGACGGAGTTAAGACTGAAGCTTTCTTT
TRBV7-9	TRBJ2-7	TRBD2	.	CANSPGEGF	TGTGCCAACAGCCCCGGGGAGGGCTTC
TRBV6-5	TRBJ2-1	.	few	CASSYSTEKNEQFF	TGTGCCAGCAGTTACTCGACAGAAAAAAATGAGCAGTTCTTC
TRBV5-1	TRBJ2-4	.	few	CASSLEGRESDIQYF	TGCGCCAGCAGCTTGGAAGGTCGGGAGTCAGACATTCAGTACTTC
TRBV2	TRBJ2-7	.	once	CASTLQGQSYEQYF	TGTGCCAGCACACTGCAGGGGCAGTCCTACGAGCAGTACTTC
TRBV5-6	TRBJ2-7	.	few	CASSGGSVEQYF	TGTGCCAGCAGCGGAGGGTCCGTCGAGCAGTACTTC
TRBV6-2/TRBV6-3	TRBJ1-2	.	.	CASSYRRTDNYGYTF	TGTGCCAGCAGTTACCGTCGGACGGATAACTATGGCTACACCTTC